Listed below are T cell receptor beta chains from one sample, sequenced in a study of blood T cell repertoires in COVID-19. Assay: immunoSEQ multiplex PCR; the TCRdb copy retains only in-frame clones and omits some. The sample has under 250,000 clones, 86% seen once. What was sequenced was peripheral blood. Source of these receptors: a woman of 80 years or more with COVID-19, enrolled during active disease. Each CDR3 is given with its conserved first and last residue. A D gene is named only where the DNA matches it firmly. The listing skips clone size in some rows; elsewhere it reads once, few, many or a size class.

J gene | clone size | V gene | D gene | CDR3 protein
TRBJ1-2 | few | TRBV7-2 | TRBD1 | CASSLDWSTGKAGYTF
TRBJ1-1 | once | TRBV18 | TRBD1 | CASSPPLGGGKDTEAFF
TRBJ2-1 | . | TRBV5-4 | . | CASSVGPGAPNEQFF
TRBJ2-7 | . | TRBV28 | TRBD1 | CASSSEGTANYEQYF
TRBJ2-2 | once | TRBV12-3/TRBV12-4 | . | CASTLRPTGELFF
TRBJ2-2 | . | TRBV4-2 | TRBD2 | CASSPGGGRTGELFF
TRBJ1-2 | . | TRBV5-6 | TRBD1 | CASSLRETGGRHGYTF
TRBJ2-1 | . | TRBV11-3 | . | CASSPSRGAWHEQFF
TRBJ2-6 | . | TRBV29-1 | . | CSVVVAGANVLTF
TRBJ1-4 | . | TRBV29-1 | . | CSVRASDGEKLFF
TRBJ2-7 | . | TRBV27 | . | CASSLKAASYEQYF
TRBJ1-3 | . | TRBV2 | . | CASSLSNTIYF
TRBJ1-4 | . | TRBV7-9 | TRBD1 | CASSWDRVGEKLFF
TRBJ1-1 | . | TRBV5-6 | . | CASSLTANTEAFF
TRBJ1-1 | . | TRBV19 | . | CASSIGQMNTEAFF
TRBJ2-5 | . | TRBV19 | . | CASSIGATSQETQYF
TRBJ1-5 | . | TRBV27 | . | CASGLGGNNQPQHF
TRBJ1-2 | once | TRBV19 | TRBD1 | CASSTSQGAGYTF
TRBJ1-4 | few | TRBV28 | TRBD1 | CASSAGGMDEKLFF
TRBJ2-1 | . | TRBV30 | TRBD1 | CAWSVLDRTYNEQFF
TRBJ1-4 | . | TRBV28 | TRBD1 | CAIKPDRVVNEKLFF
TRBJ2-5 | . | TRBV28 | TRBD1 | CASRRTGRETQYF
TRBJ1-3 | few | TRBV28 | TRBD1 | CASRPDRVGAGNTIYF
TRBJ1-5 | . | TRBV28 | . | CASMYSNQPQHF
TRBJ1-1 | . | TRBV3-1/TRBV3-2 | TRBD1 | CASSQRGHTEAFF
TRBJ2-5 | . | TRBV30 | TRBD2 | CASSTSGTAQETQYF
TRBJ1-4 | . | TRBV11-2 | TRBD1 | CASSFTSGTGNEKLFF
TRBJ2-7 | few | TRBV3-1/TRBV3-2 | . | CASSPSEDEQYF